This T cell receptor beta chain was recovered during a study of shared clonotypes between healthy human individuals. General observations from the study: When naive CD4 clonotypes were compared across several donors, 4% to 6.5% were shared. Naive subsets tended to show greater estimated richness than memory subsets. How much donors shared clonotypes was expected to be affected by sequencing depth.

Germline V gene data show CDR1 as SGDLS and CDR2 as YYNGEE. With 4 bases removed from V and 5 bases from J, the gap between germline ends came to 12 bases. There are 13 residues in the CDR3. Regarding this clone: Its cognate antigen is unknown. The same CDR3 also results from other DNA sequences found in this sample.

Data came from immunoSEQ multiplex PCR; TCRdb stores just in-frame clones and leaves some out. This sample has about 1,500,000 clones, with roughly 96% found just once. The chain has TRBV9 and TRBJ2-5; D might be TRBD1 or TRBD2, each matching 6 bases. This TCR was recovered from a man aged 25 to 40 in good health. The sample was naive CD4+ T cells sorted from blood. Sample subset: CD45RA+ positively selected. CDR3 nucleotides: TGTGCCAGCAGCCTGGACAGCGGGGAGACCCAGTACTTC. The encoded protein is CASSLDSGETQYF.